This T cell receptor beta chain is drawn from a study of CD8 T cells in Susac syndrome. Sequencing of TCR beta drew on CD8+ and CD4+ T cells from blood. RNA, at roughly 0.45 to 1 ug, was reverse transcribed with random hexamers. A multiplex approach, immunoSEQ multiplex PCR, amplified TCR beta CDR3 across 54 Vbeta and 13 Jbeta. Using its own MiXCR run on the immunoSEQ multiplex PCR reads, TCRdb lists one record per CDR3 protein. Among around 140,000 distinct CDR3 sequences, 80% were seen once, and the ten largest hold more than 0.5%. V lost 5 bases and J lost 4, with 12 bases in between. The CDR3 length is 13 residues. The germline gives CDR1 SEHNR, CDR2 FQNEAQ (reference sequence).

The receptor comes from a human donor with multiple sclerosis. Sequencing input: CD8+ T cells from PBMCs. This chain links TRBV7-9 with TRBJ2-7; either TRBD1 or TRBD2 may fit D (5 bases each). CDR3 amino acids: CASSPGPSYEQYV. The CDR3 DNA follows: TGTGCCAGCAGCCCGGGACCGAGTTACGAGCAGTACGTC.